This record looks at one T cell receptor (beta chain) sequence and its context. This record comes from a study of cytomegalovirus exposure and HLA in healthy donors. This CDR3 is 13 amino acids long. The V gene end was trimmed by 6 bases and the J gene end by 4 bases; junction bases not matched to a gene: 5. Per the germline V gene, CDR1 is SNHLY and CDR2 is FYNNEI. PCR amplification relied on 60 Vbeta primers (plus 13 Jbeta primers). Assay: immunoSEQ multiplex PCR; the TCRdb copy retains only in-frame clones and omits some. The data show around 190,000 clones, around 77% seen once. Sequencing was performed on PBMCs. This TCR was sampled from a man aged 60-69 years in good health and CMV-seronegative. The rearrangement uses TRBV2 and TRBJ1-1; 7 positions match TRBD1. CDR3 region: CASRSEGATEAFF. The CDR3 DNA reads as TGTGCCAGCAGGAGCGAGGGGGCCACTGAAGCTTTCTTT.